The 5 T cell receptor beta chains below were found in one sample sequenced in a study of shared clonotypes between healthy human individuals. Produced via immunoSEQ multiplex PCR; TCRdb's table is partial and in-frame only. The data show about 1.5 million clones, with 95% to 99% seen just once and approximately 0.45% held by the top ten. What was sequenced was naive CD4+ T cells sorted from blood. Subset denoted: CD45RA+ positively selected. These receptors were obtained from a man aged 30 to 45 in good health.

This clone was seen once. Other DNA sequences in the sample encode the same CDR3. The chain employs TRBV6-1 and TRBJ2-7; D gene ambiguous. Per germline, CDR1 MNHNS and CDR2 SASEGT. V was clipped by 2 bases and J by 3 bases, with 2 bases between them. The CDR3 has 11 residues. The CDR3 bases are TGTGCCAGCAGTGAAATCTACGAGCAGTACTTC. As protein: CASSEIYEQYF.

This clone was counted once. The rearrangement joins TRBV11-2 to TRBJ2-1, with 13 positions matching TRBD2. Germline V lookup: CDR1 SGHAT, CDR2 FQNNGV. Trimming cost V 5 bases and J 5 bases; bases outside gene matches: 6. This CDR3 region has 16 residues. The CDR3 region is CASSPRTSGGNNEQFF. The CDR3, as DNA: TGTGCCAGCAGCCCCCGGACTAGCGGGGGAAACAATGAGCAGTTCTTC.

The V and J genes are TRBV7-3 and TRBJ2-7; D perhaps matches TRBD1 (6 bases). Trimming left V 5 bases short and J 4 bases short, with 12 bases between. The CDR3 is 13 amino acids. CDR1 SGHTA and CDR2 FQGTGA come from the germline V gene. As DNA, the CDR3 is TGTGCCAGCAGCCCAGCGACAGGTTACGAGCAGTACTTC. Its protein product is CASSPATGYEQYF.

J is TRBJ1-4 and V is TRBV5-1; 7 bases are shared with TRBD1. V trimming: 4 bases; J trimming: 0 bases; junction bases outside the gene matches: 6. Germline CDR1 SGHRS, CDR2 YFSETQ. The CDR3 covers 16 residues. The CDR3, as DNA: TGCGCCAGCAGCCCCCGGGACAGAGCAACTAATGAAAAACTGTTTTTT. Translating gives CASSPRDRATNEKLFF.

The gene calls are TRBV7-3 and TRBJ2-2; TRBD2 matches 12 bases. The germline gives CDR1 SGHTA, CDR2 FQGTGA. This CDR3 region has 15 residues. Germline trimming cut 5 bases from V and 5 bases from J; bases unmatched to any gene: 3. DNA of the CDR3: TGTGCCAGCAGCACTAGCGGGAGGAGGACCGGGGAGCTGTTTTTT. Its protein product is CASSTSGRRTGELFF.